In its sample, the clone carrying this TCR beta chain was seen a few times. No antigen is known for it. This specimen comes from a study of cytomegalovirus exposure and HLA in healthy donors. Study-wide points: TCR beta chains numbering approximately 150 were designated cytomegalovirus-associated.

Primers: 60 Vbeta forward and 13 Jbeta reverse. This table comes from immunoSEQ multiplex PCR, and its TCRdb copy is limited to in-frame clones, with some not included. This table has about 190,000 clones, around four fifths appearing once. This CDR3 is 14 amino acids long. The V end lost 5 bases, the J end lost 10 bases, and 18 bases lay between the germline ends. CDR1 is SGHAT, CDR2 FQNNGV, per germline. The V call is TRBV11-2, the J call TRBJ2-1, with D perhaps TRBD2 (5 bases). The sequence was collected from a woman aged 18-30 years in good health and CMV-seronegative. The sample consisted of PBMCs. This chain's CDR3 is CASSQWTGIEEQFF. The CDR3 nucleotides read TGTGCCAGCAGCCAATGGACGGGGATTGAGGAGCAGTTCTTC.